Listed here are 13 T cell receptor beta chains from one sample, sequenced in a study of cytomegalovirus exposure and HLA in healthy donors. 13 Jbeta primers and 60 Vbeta primers were used for the PCR. Sequencing used immunoSEQ multiplex PCR; TCRdb keeps in-frame clones, though not all of them. The repertoire holds roughly 100,000 clones, around 57% seen once, with under 5.5% in the top ten. Sequencing was carried out using PBMCs. These receptors all stem from a human donor in good health.

This clone is a singleton in its sample. V is TRBV29-1 and J is TRBJ1-2; D is unclear. Germline V CDR1 and CDR2: SQVTM, ANQGSEA. The CDR3 has 13 amino acids. Trimming removed 7 bases from V and 2 bases from J, with 14 bases in between. The CDR3 is CSALNRENYGYTF. The DNA for the CDR3 is TGCAGCGCTTTAAATCGGGAGAACTATGGCTACACCTTC.

This clone showed up just a few times. V usage is TRBV7-3 and J usage is TRBJ2-1; TRBD1 is a possible D gene (5 bases). The V end lost 1 base, the J end lost 9 bases, and 13 bases lay between the germline ends. CDR3 length equals 14 residues. Germline V gene sequence: CDR1 SGHTA, CDR2 FQGTGA. The CDR3 nucleotides read TGTGCCAGCAGCTTAATAATGGGGCCGAGTGAGCAGTTCTTC. It yields the protein CASSLIMGPSEQFF.

The CDR3 spells CSVAQTDKNIQYF. CDR3 in DNA: TGCAGCGTTGCTCAGACAGACAAAAACATTCAGTACTTC. The V gene is TRBV29-1, the J gene TRBJ2-4; a possible D gene is TRBD1 (5 bases). Germline V CDR1 and CDR2: SQVTM, ANQGSEA. The CDR3 spans 13 residues. Deletions cut 4 bases from V and 3 bases from J, with 10 bases between.

The chain couples TRBV6-5 to TRBJ2-3; 7 bases fit TRBD1. The CDR3 loop spans 15 amino acids. The V gene's germline CDR1 is MNHEY and CDR2 SVGAGI. The trim removed 0 bases at V and 5 bases at J, leaving 5 bases unmatched. The CDR3 protein is CASSYSRQGLDTQYF. The CDR3 bases are TGTGCCAGCAGTTACTCCAGACAGGGCCTAGATACGCAGTATTTT.

This clone was detected only a few times. The chain recombines TRBV28 with TRBJ2-7, with 9 bases lining up with TRBD2. Per the germline V gene, CDR1 is MDHEN and CDR2 is SYDVKM. The CDR3 consists of 17 residues. Trimming cost V 6 bases and J 6 bases; bases outside gene matches: 18. The DNA for the CDR3 is TGTGCCAGCAGCCGAACGTTAGCGGGAGCACCGCGTAGCGAGCAGTACTTC. It translates to CASSRTLAGAPRSEQYF.

This chain links TRBV19 with TRBJ1-5, with 8 bases aligning to TRBD1. CDR1 and CDR2 (germline): LNHDA, SQIVND (reference sequence). The length of the CDR3 is 14 residues. Losses at the gene ends were 6 bases for V and 5 bases for J; bases not matched to a gene: 6. The CDR3 DNA reads TGTGCCAGTAGACACGGACAGGGATATCAGCCCCAGCATTTT. It codes for CASRHGQGYQPQHF.

The chain joins TRBV7-9 to TRBJ2-2; possible D gene TRBD2, 5 bases. V lost 5 bases and J lost 0, with 10 bases in between. The CDR3 loop spans 15 amino acids. Germline lookup yields CDR1 SEHNR and CDR2 FQNEAQ (reference sequence). The CDR3 region has the DNA TGTGCCAGCAGCCCCGGACTCTCGAACACCGGGGAGCTGTTTTTT. Protein sequence: CASSPGLSNTGELFF.

The J gene is TRBJ2-1, the V gene TRBV27; 8 bases are a match to TRBD2. Germline V CDR1 and CDR2: MNHEY, SMNVEV (reference sequence). V was pared by 6 bases and J by 3 bases, with 10 bases of the junction left unmatched. This CDR3 region has 16 residues. CDR3 DNA: TGTGCCAGCAGAACGACTAGCGAAAGATTCTACAATGAGCAGTTCTTC. Translating gives CASRTTSERFYNEQFF.

This clone was seen only a few times. The chain links TRBV27 to TRBJ2-7; 8 nucleotides align to TRBD2. The V gene's germline CDR1 is MNHEY and CDR2 SMNVEV (reference sequence). The CDR3 sequence is 14 residues long. Trimming took 4 bases from V and 4 from J; bases not matched to a gene: 6. The CDR3 reads CASSSTGGIYEQYF. The CDR3 nucleotides read TGTGCCAGCAGTTCAACGGGAGGGATATACGAGCAGTACTTC.

The J gene is TRBJ1-2, the V gene TRBV19; 7 bases agree with TRBD1. J gave up 3 bases and V 9 bases, and 4 bases lay outside the gene matches. CDR1 and CDR2 (germline): LNHDA, SQIVND (reference sequence). The CDR3 covers 12 residues. The CDR3 nucleotides read TGTGCCAGCAAAGACAGGGACTATGGCTACACCTTC. It specifies CASKDRDYGYTF. The full variable domain, completed using reference TRBV19 and TRBJ1-2, is DGGITQSPKYLFRKEGQNVTLSCEQNLNHDAMYWYRQDPGQGLRLIYYSQIVNDFQKGDIAEGYSVSREKKESFPLTVTSAQKNPTAFYLCASKDRDYGYTFGSGTRLTVV.

The genes are TRBV6-5 and TRBJ1-4; D gene uncertain. V lost 0 bases, J lost 5 bases, and 7 bases lay in between. CDR1 is MNHEY, CDR2 SVGAGI, per germline. The CDR3 runs 14 residues. CDR3 amino acids: CASSYSSNNEKLFF. CDR3 DNA sequence: TGTGCCAGCAGTTACTCCAGTAACAATGAAAAACTGTTTTTT.

This chain uses TRBV19 with TRBJ2-1; no firm D call. The CDR3 consists of 15 residues. Germline CDR1 reads LNHDA; CDR2 reads SQIVND (reference sequence). V gave up 3 bases and J gave up 0 bases, with 9 bases separating them. The CDR3 DNA follows: TGTGCCAGTAGTATGGAGCATAGCTCCTACAATGAGCAGTTCTTC. Translating it yields CASSMEHSSYNEQFF.

This clone showed up just a few times. J is TRBJ1-2 and V is TRBV7-9, with 9 bases fitting TRBD1. After removal of 5 bases from V and 3 bases from J, the junction contained 7 bases not matched to a gene. The CDR3 spans 15 residues. The V gene's germline CDR1 is SEHNR and CDR2 FQNEAQ (reference sequence). CDR3 amino acids: CASSPHRGHDYGYTF. The CDR3 DNA reads as TGTGCCAGCAGCCCACACAGGGGGCACGACTATGGCTACACCTTC.